The 31 T cell receptor beta chains given below trace back to one sample, sequenced in a study of cytomegalovirus exposure and HLA in healthy donors. This PCR relied on a set of 60 Vbeta primers and 13 Jbeta primers. Libraries were prepared by immunoSEQ multiplex PCR; TCRdb keeps only in-frame clonotypes and omits some of them. The sample has some 170,000 clones, under 85% seen once. The source material was PBMCs. The receptors were sampled from a woman in her twenties or thirties in good health and CMV-seronegative.

The chain is built from TRBV6-5 and TRBJ1-2, with 7 bases that match TRBD1. CDR1 is MNHEY and CDR2 is SVGAGI in the germline V gene. J gave up 2 bases and V 4 bases, and 4 bases lay outside the gene matches. CDR3 size: 14 residues. The CDR3 reads CASSFHRGNYGYTF. In DNA, the CDR3 is TGTGCCAGCAGTTTTCACAGGGGAAACTATGGCTACACCTTC.

This chain uses TRBV7-9 with TRBJ1-4; perhaps TRBD1 as D (5 bases). V lost 6 bases and J 4 bases, leaving 12 bases between the germline ends. CDR3 length: 14 residues. Per the germline V gene, CDR1 is SEHNR and CDR2 is FQNEAQ (reference sequence). CDR3 in amino acids: CASSNTGLNEKLFF. The CDR3 DNA follows: TGTGCCAGCAGTAACACAGGCCTTAATGAAAAACTGTTTTTT.

Concerning this clone itself: Different DNA sequences within this sample yield the same CDR3. The DNA for the CDR3 is TGCAGCTCCGACAGATTACCCTTTCAGAACACTGAAGCTTTCTTT. Encoded protein: CSSDRLPFQNTEAFF. The chain employs TRBV29-1 and TRBJ1-1, with D possibly being TRBD1 (5 bases). This CDR3 is 15 amino acids long. V dropped 8 bases and J dropped 1 base, with 20 bases sitting between them. Germline V lookup: CDR1 SQVTM, CDR2 ANQGSEA.

The sample holds a few counts of this clone. The chain couples TRBV15 to TRBJ2-5, with 12 bases matching TRBD2. V shed 0 bases, J shed 4 bases, and the junction held 6 bases outside the gene matches. Germline values: CDR1 LNHNV, CDR2 YYDKDF (reference sequence). The CDR3 has 17 residues. DNA of the CDR3: TGTGCCACCAGCAGAGATACTAGCGGGGGGAAGGGAGAGACCCAGTACTTC. Translation gives CATSRDTSGGKGETQYF. The whole variable domain, filled in from reference TRBV15 and TRBJ2-5, reads DAMVIQNPRYQVTQFGKPVTLSCSQTLNHNVMYWYQQKSSQAPKLLFHYYDKDFNNEADTPDNFQSRRPNTSFCFLDIRSPGLGDTAMYLCATSRDTSGGKGETQYFGPGTRLLVL.

This chain links TRBV2 with TRBJ1-5; D gene uncertain. From germline, CDR1 is SNHLY and CDR2 FYNNEI. Trimming took off 4 bases at V and 2 bases at J, with 9 bases between the two ends. The CDR3 loop spans 14 amino acids. CDR3 protein: CASSGIIGNQPQHF. The CDR3 DNA is TGTGCCAGCAGTGGAATAATAGGCAATCAGCCCCAGCATTTT. Filled out from reference TRBV2 and TRBJ1-5, the complete variable domain reads EPEVTQTPSHQVTQMGQEVILRCVPISNHLYFYWYRQILGQKVEFLVSFYNNEISEKSEIFDDQFSVERPDGSNFTLKIRSTKLEDSAMYFCASSGIIGNQPQHFGDGTRLSIL.

This clone was seen a handful of times. V gene TRBV10-1 combines with J gene TRBJ1-1; D is perhaps TRBD1 (6 bases). CDR1 WNHNN and CDR2 SYGVQD come from the germline V gene (reference sequence). Trimming removed 4 bases from V and 1 base from J, with 10 bases in between. The CDR3 contains 14 residues. The CDR3 DNA is TGCGCCAGCAGTGTCAACAGGGAGAACACTGAAGCTTTCTTT. Protein sequence: CASSVNRENTEAFF.

This clone was detected once. The chain uses TRBV11-1 and TRBJ2-1; 9 bases match TRBD2. Germline V gene data show CDR1 as SGHAT and CDR2 as FQDESV (reference sequence). The ends lost 1 base at V and 8 bases at J; junction bases unmatched: 9. This CDR3 has 16 residues. The CDR3 region is CASSLDWRTSDDEQFF. For the CDR3, the DNA is TGTGCCAGCAGCTTAGATTGGCGGACTAGCGACGATGAGCAGTTCTTC.

V is TRBV5-1 and J is TRBJ1-2, with D uncertain. The CDR3 length is 16 residues. The germline V and J ends were trimmed by 1 base and 3 bases, with 16 bases remaining between them. Germline values: CDR1 SGHRS, CDR2 YFSETQ. CDR3 amino acids: CASSLNVGESDYGYTF. CDR3 in DNA: TGCGCCAGCAGCTTGAACGTTGGGGAGTCGGACTATGGCTACACCTTC. Full variable domain (missing parts from reference TRBV5-1 and TRBJ1-2): KAGVTQTPRYLIKTRGQQVTLSCSPISGHRSVSWYQQTPGQGLQFLFEYFSETQRNKGNFPGRFSGRQFSNSRSEMNVSTLELGDSALYLCASSLNVGESDYGYTFGSGTRLTVV.

The chain uses TRBV7-2 and TRBJ2-7; TRBD2 aligns across 8 bases. CDR1 is SGHTA and CDR2 is FQGNSA in the germline V gene. CDR3 length: 17 amino acids. Trimming took 4 bases from V and 4 from J; bases not matched to a gene: 15. The CDR3 loop is CASSSIAFGSGGYEQYF. For the CDR3, the DNA is TGTGCCAGCAGCTCAATAGCATTTGGAAGCGGGGGATACGAGCAGTACTTC.

The chain couples TRBV14 to TRBJ2-3, with D tentatively TRBD1 (5 bases). V gave up 0 bases and J gave up 4 bases, with 14 bases separating them. Germline V gene sequence: CDR1 SGHDN, CDR2 FVKESK. This CDR3 region has 16 residues. The CDR3 coding sequence is TGTGCCAGCAGCCAAGAGAGTCAGGGAAGCGCAGATACGCAGTATTTT. This translates into CASSQESQGSADTQYF.

V usage is TRBV9 and J usage is TRBJ2-5, with 8 bases aligning to TRBD1. The CDR3 is 16 residues long. CDR1 and CDR2 from the germline V gene are SGDLS and YYNGEE. V shed 4 bases, J shed 3 bases, and the junction held 11 bases outside the gene matches. The CDR3 spells CASSPTGTGSEETQYF. The CDR3 DNA follows: TGTGCCAGCAGCCCGACCGGGACAGGTTCCGAAGAGACCCAGTACTTC.

The sample holds a few counts of this clone. The chain is built from TRBV30 and TRBJ1-1; maybe TRBD1 (6 bases). This CDR3 is 13 amino acids long. Germline V gene lookup returns CDR1 GTSNPN and CDR2 SVGIG (reference sequence). Trimming removed 2 bases from V and 8 bases from J, with 15 bases in between. The CDR3 spells CAWSMGAPSEAFF. The CDR3, as DNA: TGTGCCTGGAGTATGGGGGCGCCGTCGGAAGCTTTCTTT.

The chain recombines TRBV5-6 with TRBJ2-7; 9 nucleotides align to TRBD1. The CDR3 has 13 residues. The V gene end was trimmed by 2 bases and the J gene end by 4 bases; junction bases not matched to a gene: 1. The germline V gene encodes CDR1 SGHDT and CDR2 YYEEEE. The CDR3 spells CASSFDRGYEQYF. In nucleotides, the CDR3 is TGTGCCAGCAGCTTTGACAGGGGGTACGAGCAGTACTTC.

The chain is built from TRBV11-2 and TRBJ2-7; maybe TRBD2 (6 bases). V lost 3 bases, J lost 2 bases, and 14 bases lay in between. This CDR3 spans 15 amino acids. Germline V lookup: CDR1 SGHAT, CDR2 FQNNGV. In DNA form, the CDR3 reads TGTGCCAGCAGCTTCGGGGGAAATATTGCCTACGAGCAGTACTTC. It specifies CASSFGGNIAYEQYF.

The CDR3 bases are TGTGCCAGTAGTCCTAGGACGAACACCGGGGAGCTGTTTTTT. Its protein product is CASSPRTNTGELFF. The V gene is TRBV19, the J gene TRBJ2-2; no firm D call. This CDR3 is 14 amino acids long. The germline V gene encodes CDR1 LNHDA and CDR2 SQIVND (reference sequence). The ends were cut back, 5 bases at V and 0 bases at J, with 7 bases in the middle. The variable domain in full, with the rest retrieved from reference TRBV19 and TRBJ2-2, is DGGITQSPKYLFRKEGQNVTLSCEQNLNHDAMYWYRQDPGQGLRLIYYSQIVNDFQKGDIAEGYSVSREKKESFPLTVTSAQKNPTAFYLCASSPRTNTGELFFGEGSRLTVL.

The V call is TRBV6-4, the J call TRBJ1-6; 9 bases line up with TRBD1. CDR3 length equals 15 residues. From germline, CDR1 is MRHNA and CDR2 SNTAGT. The junction had 8 bases not matched to a gene; V was cut back by 4 bases and J by 10 bases. DNA for the CDR3: TGTGCCAGCAGTGCCGGACAGGGGTTGTACTCACCCCTCCACTTT. It encodes CASSAGQGLYSPLHF.

This chain joins TRBV5-1 and TRBJ2-3; 13 positions agree with TRBD2. Germline V gene data show CDR1 as SGHRS and CDR2 as YFSETQ. The ends lost 4 bases at V and 4 bases at J; junction bases unmatched: 12. The CDR3 is 18 residues long. CDR3 residues: CASSAILAGGPGADTQYF. In DNA form, the CDR3 reads TGCGCCAGCAGCGCTATACTAGCGGGAGGGCCGGGGGCAGATACGCAGTATTTT.

The table lists this clone with a few counts. The junction shows a germline mismatch at one end, possibly a read error. This chain links TRBV7-3 with TRBJ2-1; weak D call: TRBD2 (6 bases). The CDR3 has 12 residues. CDR1 is SGHTA and CDR2 is FQGTGA in the germline V gene. In DNA form, the CDR3 reads TGTTCCAGCAGCTTCGGGGGAGATGAGCAGTTCTTC. Protein sequence: CSSSFGGDEQFF.

The gene calls are TRBV4-1 and TRBJ2-1, with D unresolved. V lost 4 bases and J 0 bases, leaving 10 bases between the germline ends. Per germline, CDR1 MGHRA and CDR2 YSYEKL. CDR3 size: 15 residues. The CDR3 spells CASSPRSSSYNEQFF. As DNA, the CDR3 is TGCGCCAGCAGCCCCCGGTCTAGCTCCTACAATGAGCAGTTCTTC.

This chain uses TRBV5-1 with TRBJ2-2; D is undetermined. This CDR3 has 15 residues. Per germline, CDR1 SGHRS and CDR2 YFSETQ. With 0 bases removed from V and 7 bases from J, the gap between germline ends came to 13 bases. The CDR3 protein is CASSLARPEVGELFF. The CDR3 DNA is TGCGCCAGCAGCTTGGCCCGGCCTGAGGTCGGGGAGCTGTTTTTT.

The chain combines TRBV28 with TRBJ2-3; D is perhaps TRBD2 (6 bases). The V gene lost 2 bases and the J gene lost 4 bases, with 19 bases spanning the gap. Per germline, CDR1 MDHEN and CDR2 SYDVKM. CDR3 length: 17 residues. The CDR3 DNA reads TGTGCCAGCAGTTTAGTTACTAGCTCCGATGTCGCAGATACGCAGTATTTT. This sequence encodes CASSLVTSSDVADTQYF.

V usage is TRBV5-1 and J usage is TRBJ1-2; the D gene is possibly TRBD1 (5 bases). The V end was cut by 3 bases, the J end by 2 bases, with 14 bases between. This CDR3 has 15 residues. From germline, CDR1 is SGHRS and CDR2 YFSETQ. The CDR3 loop reads CASSSPPTENYGYTF. Written as DNA, the CDR3 is TGCGCCAGCAGCTCTCCACCGACAGAAAACTATGGCTACACCTTC.

The V and J genes are TRBV25-1 and TRBJ1-2, with 8 bases aligning to TRBD1. The length of the CDR3 is 15 residues. Trimming cost V 4 bases and J 8 bases; bases outside gene matches: 12. In germline, CDR1 is MGHDK, CDR2 SYGVNS. The DNA for the CDR3 is TGTGCCAGCAGTGCGCGACAGGGGCTATTAGGGGGCTACACCTTC. Protein: CASSARQGLLGGYTF.

The J gene is TRBJ2-5, the V gene TRBV25-1; maybe TRBD1 (5 bases). CDR3 size: 16 residues. Trimming cost V 3 bases and J 8 bases, with 22 bases left between them. Germline V lookup: CDR1 MGHDK, CDR2 SYGVNS. The CDR3, as DNA: TGTGCCAGCAGTGACGCAGGGTCCCATCCCTTCGGCACCCAGTACTTC. As protein: CASSDAGSHPFGTQYF.

This chain connects TRBV4-1 to TRBJ2-7; possibly TRBD2 for D (6 bases). CDR1 is MGHRA, CDR2 YSYEKL, per germline. The CDR3 totals 13 residues. Trimming removed 8 bases at V and 5 bases at J, with 16 bases between. The CDR3 DNA is TGCGCCAGCCAGGGACTCAGGGACGACGAGCAGTACTTC. Amino acid sequence: CASQGLRDDEQYF.

The rearrangement uses TRBV11-3 and TRBJ1-1, with 8 bases lining up with TRBD1. The CDR3 loop spans 15 amino acids. CDR1 SGHNT and CDR2 YENEEA come from the germline V gene. Germline trimming cut 1 base from V and 1 base from J; bases unmatched to any gene: 2. CDR3 loop: CASSLGQGTNTEAFF. DNA of the CDR3: TGTGCCAGCAGCTTAGGACAGGGGACGAACACTGAAGCTTTCTTT.

The chain carries TRBV5-4 and TRBJ1-1; D not certain. The V gene lost 7 bases and the J gene lost 2 bases, with 15 bases spanning the gap. CDR1 and CDR2 from the germline V gene are SGHNT and YYREEE (reference sequence). This CDR3 region has 14 residues. The CDR3 DNA reads TGTGCCAGCCGTGTGCTCCGGGAAAACACTGAAGCTTTCTTT. Encoded protein: CASRVLRENTEAFF.

The chain recombines TRBV15 with TRBJ2-7; TRBD2 aligns across 7 bases. This CDR3 contains 16 residues. J lost 4 bases, V lost 6 bases, and 15 bases had no gene match. CDR1 LNHNV and CDR2 YYDKDF come from the germline V gene (reference sequence). In nucleotides, the CDR3 is TGTGCCACCAGGGGGGGGGTGGCCCAGACCCAATACGAGCAGTACTTC. This gives the protein CATRGGVAQTQYEQYF.

V is TRBV29-1 and J is TRBJ1-1; 9 positions match TRBD1. The length of the CDR3 is 13 residues. Germline CDR1 is SQVTM and CDR2 is ANQGSEA. Losses at the gene ends were 7 bases for V and 5 bases for J; bases not matched to a gene: 8. CDR3 nucleotides: TGCAGCGCCCTACAGGGGGCATGGACTGAAGCTTTCTTT. It specifies CSALQGAWTEAFF.

The CDR3 region is CASSKVETVYEQYF. The DNA for the CDR3 is TGTGCCAGCAGCAAAGTCGAGACAGTCTACGAGCAGTACTTC. The chain employs TRBV21-1 and TRBJ2-7; the table's D gene call, TRBD1, was not cross checked with the DNA. TRBV21-1 is described as a pseudogene. CDR3 length: 14 amino acids.

The chain couples TRBV5-1 to TRBJ2-5, with 14 bases fitting TRBD2. The trim removed 3 bases at V and 4 bases at J, leaving 14 bases unmatched. The CDR3 has 19 residues. Looked up from germline, CDR1 is SGHRS and CDR2 is YFSETQ. The CDR3 loop reads CASSSGLAGVGGVAETQYF. DNA for the CDR3: TGCGCCAGCAGCTCGGGACTAGCGGGAGTCGGTGGGGTGGCAGAGACCCAGTACTTC.